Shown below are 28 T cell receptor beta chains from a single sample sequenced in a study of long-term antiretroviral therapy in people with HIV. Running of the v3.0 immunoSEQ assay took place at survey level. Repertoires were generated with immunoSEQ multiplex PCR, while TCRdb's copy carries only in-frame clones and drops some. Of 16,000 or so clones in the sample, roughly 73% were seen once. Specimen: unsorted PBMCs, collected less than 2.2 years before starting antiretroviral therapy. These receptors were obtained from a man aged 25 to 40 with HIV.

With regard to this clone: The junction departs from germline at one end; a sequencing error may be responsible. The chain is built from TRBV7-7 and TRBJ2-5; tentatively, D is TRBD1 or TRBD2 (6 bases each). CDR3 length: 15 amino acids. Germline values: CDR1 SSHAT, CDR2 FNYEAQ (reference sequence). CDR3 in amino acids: CASSQGTGRRETQYF. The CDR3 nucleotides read TGTGCTAGCAGCCAAGGCACAGGGAGGCGAGAGACCCAGTACTTC.

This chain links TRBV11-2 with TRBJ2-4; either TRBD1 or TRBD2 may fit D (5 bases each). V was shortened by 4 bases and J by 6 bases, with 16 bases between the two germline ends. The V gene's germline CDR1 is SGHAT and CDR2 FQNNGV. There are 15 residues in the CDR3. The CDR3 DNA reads TGTGCCAGCAGCTCCCCGGGGACCCCCCCAAACATTCAGTACTTC. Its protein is CASSSPGTPPNIQYF.

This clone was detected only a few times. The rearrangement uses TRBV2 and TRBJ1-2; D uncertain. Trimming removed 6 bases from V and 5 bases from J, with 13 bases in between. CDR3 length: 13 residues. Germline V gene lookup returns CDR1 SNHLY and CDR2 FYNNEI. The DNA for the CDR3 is TGTGCCAGCAGGGAACCAGAGCCGTATGGCTACACCTTC. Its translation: CASREPEPYGYTF. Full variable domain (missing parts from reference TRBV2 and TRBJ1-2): EPEVTQTPSHQVTQMGQEVILRCVPISNHLYFYWYRQILGQKVEFLVSFYNNEISEKSEIFDDQFSVERPDGSNFTLKIRSTKLEDSAMYFCASREPEPYGYTFGSGTRLTVV.

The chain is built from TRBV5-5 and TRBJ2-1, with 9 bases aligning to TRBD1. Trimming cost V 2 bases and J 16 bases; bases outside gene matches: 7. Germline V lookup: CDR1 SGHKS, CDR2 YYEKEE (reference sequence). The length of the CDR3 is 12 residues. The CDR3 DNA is TGTGCCAGCAGCTTCCCGGGACAGGGACAATTCTTC. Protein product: CASSFPGQGQFF.

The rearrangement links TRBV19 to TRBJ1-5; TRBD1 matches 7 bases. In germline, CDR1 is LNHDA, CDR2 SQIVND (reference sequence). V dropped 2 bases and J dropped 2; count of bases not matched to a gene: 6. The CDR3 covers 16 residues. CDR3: CASSIPGQSRNQPQHF. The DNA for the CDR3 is TGTGCCAGTAGTATACCGGGACAGTCTCGCAATCAGCCCCAGCATTTT.

The DNA of the CDR3 is TGTGCCAGTGAACAGGGGGCAAATCAGCCCCAGCATTTT. Translating it yields CASEQGANQPQHF. The genes are TRBV19 and TRBJ1-5, with 9 bases fitting TRBD1. V lost 8 bases to trimming and J lost 4 bases; unmatched junction nucleotides: 3. The germline CDR1 and CDR2 sequences are LNHDA and SQIVND (reference sequence). The CDR3 runs 13 residues.

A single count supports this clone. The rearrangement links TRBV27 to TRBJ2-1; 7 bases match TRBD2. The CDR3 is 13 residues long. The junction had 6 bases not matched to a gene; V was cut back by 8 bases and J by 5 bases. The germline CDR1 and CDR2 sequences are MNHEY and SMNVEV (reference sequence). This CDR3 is CASGKAGNNEQFF. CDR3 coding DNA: TGTGCCAGCGGTAAAGCGGGAAACAATGAGCAGTTCTTC.

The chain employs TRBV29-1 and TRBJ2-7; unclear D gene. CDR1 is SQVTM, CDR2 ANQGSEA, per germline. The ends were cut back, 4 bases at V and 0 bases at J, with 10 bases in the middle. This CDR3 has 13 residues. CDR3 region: CSVATPSSYEQYF. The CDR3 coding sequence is TGCAGCGTTGCGACACCGAGCTCCTACGAGCAGTACTTC.

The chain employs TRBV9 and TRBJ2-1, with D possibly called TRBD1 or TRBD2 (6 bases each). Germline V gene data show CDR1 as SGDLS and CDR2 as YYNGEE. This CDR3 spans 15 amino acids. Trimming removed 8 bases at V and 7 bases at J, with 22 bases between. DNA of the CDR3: TGTGCCAGTTCGTCCGGGGGCCCGCCGAAAAATGAGCAGTTCTTC. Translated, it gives CASSSGGPPKNEQFF.

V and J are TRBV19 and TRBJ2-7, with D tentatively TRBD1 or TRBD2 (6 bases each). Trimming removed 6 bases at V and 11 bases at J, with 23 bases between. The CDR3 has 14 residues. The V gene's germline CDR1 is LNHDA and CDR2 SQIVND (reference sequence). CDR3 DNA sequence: TGTGCCAGTAGCTCTACTCCGGCGAGGGGGGTCAAGTACTTC. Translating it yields CASSSTPARGVKYF.

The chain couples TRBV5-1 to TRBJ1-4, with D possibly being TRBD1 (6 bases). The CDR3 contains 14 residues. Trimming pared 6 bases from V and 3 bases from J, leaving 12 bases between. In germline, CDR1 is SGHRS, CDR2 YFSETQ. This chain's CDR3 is CASTTGPANEKLFF. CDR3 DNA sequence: TGCGCCAGCACCACAGGGCCGGCTAATGAAAAACTGTTTTTT.

This chain's CDR3 is CASSVGIGVGGYTF. The CDR3 DNA follows: TGTGCCAGCAGCGTAGGTATTGGGGTCGGAGGCTACACCTTC. The rearrangement joins TRBV9 to TRBJ1-2; the D is unclear. CDR1 and CDR2 (germline): SGDLS, YYNGEE. The CDR3 is 14 amino acids. Trimming left V 0 bases short and J 8 bases short, with 14 bases between.

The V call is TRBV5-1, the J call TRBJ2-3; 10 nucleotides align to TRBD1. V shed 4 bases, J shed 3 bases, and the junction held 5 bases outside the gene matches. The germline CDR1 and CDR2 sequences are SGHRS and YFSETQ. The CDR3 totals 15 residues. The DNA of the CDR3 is TGCGCCAGCAGCGTCCGGGACAGGGGTACAGATACGCAGTATTTT. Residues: CASSVRDRGTDTQYF.

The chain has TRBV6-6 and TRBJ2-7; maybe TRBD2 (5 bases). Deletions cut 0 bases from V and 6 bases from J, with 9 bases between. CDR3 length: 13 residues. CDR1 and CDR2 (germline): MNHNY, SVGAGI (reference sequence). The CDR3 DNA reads TGTGCCAGCAGTTACTCGAGTGGAGGCGAGCAGTACTTC. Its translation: CASSYSSGGEQYF.

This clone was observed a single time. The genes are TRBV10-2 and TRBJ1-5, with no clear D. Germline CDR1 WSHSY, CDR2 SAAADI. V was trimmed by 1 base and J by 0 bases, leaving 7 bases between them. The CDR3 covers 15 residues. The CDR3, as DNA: TGCGCCAGCAGTGAGTATGGGATTAGCAATCAGCCCCAGCATTTT. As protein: CASSEYGISNQPQHF.

The CDR3 loop reads CASSQGGGMNTEAFF. Written as DNA, the CDR3 is TGTGCCAGCAGCCAAGGGGGGGGGATGAACACTGAAGCTTTCTTT. The chain recombines TRBV4-2 with TRBJ1-1; D might be TRBD1 (5 bases). The germline V and J ends were trimmed by 1 base and 0 bases, with 9 bases remaining between them. Per germline, CDR1 LGHNA and CDR2 YNFKEQ. The CDR3 loop spans 15 amino acids.

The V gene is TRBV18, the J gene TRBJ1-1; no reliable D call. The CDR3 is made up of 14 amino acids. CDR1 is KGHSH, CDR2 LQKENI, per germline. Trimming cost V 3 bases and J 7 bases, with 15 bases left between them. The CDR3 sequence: CASSPGYQPLEAFF. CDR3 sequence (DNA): TGTGCCAGCTCACCTGGGTACCAGCCCCTTGAAGCTTTCTTT.

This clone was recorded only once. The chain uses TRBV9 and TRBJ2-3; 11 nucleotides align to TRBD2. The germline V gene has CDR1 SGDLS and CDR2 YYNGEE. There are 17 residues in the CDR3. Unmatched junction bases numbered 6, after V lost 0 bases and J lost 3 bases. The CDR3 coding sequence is TGTGCCAGCAGCGTAGAGGCTAGCGGGGGGCTGACAGATACGCAGTATTTT. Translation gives CASSVEASGGLTDTQYF.

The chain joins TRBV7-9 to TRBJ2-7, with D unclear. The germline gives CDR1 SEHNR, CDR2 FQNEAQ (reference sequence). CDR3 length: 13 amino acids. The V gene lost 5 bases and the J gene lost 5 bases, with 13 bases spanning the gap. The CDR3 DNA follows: TGTGCCAGCAGCCAAGACCGGTACCACGAGCAGTACTTC. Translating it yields CASSQDRYHEQYF. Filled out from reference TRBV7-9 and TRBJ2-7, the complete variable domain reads DTGVSQNPRHKITKRGQNVTFRCDPISEHNRLYWYRQTLGQGPEFLTYFQNEAQLEKSRLLSDRFSAERPKGSFSTLEIQRTEQGDSAMYLCASSQDRYHEQYFGPGTRLTVT.

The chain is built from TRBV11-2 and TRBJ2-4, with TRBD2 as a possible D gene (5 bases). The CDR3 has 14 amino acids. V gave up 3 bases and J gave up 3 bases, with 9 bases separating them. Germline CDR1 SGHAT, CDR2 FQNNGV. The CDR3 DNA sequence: TGTGCCAGCAGCTTGGCAGGAGGCAAAAACATTCAGTACTTC. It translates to CASSLAGGKNIQYF.

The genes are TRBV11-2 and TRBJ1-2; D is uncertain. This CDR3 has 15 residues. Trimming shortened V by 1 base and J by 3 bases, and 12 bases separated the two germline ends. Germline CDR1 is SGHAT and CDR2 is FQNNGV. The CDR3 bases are TGTGCCAGCAGCTTAGTAGTGGAGGGCTACTATGGCTACACCTTC. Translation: CASSLVVEGYYGYTF.

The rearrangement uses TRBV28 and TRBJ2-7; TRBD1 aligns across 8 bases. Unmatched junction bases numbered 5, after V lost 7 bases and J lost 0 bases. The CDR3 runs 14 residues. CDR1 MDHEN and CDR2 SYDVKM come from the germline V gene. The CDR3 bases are TGTGCCAGCAACGAACAGGGGGGCTCCTACGAGCAGTACTTC. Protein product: CASNEQGGSYEQYF.

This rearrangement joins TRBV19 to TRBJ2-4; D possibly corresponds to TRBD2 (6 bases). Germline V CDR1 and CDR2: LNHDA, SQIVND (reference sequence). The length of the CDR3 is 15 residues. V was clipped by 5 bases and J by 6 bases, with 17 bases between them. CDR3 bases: TGTGCCAGTAGTGAAATCCAGTCGCGGGGAAACATTCAGTACTTC. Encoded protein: CASSEIQSRGNIQYF.

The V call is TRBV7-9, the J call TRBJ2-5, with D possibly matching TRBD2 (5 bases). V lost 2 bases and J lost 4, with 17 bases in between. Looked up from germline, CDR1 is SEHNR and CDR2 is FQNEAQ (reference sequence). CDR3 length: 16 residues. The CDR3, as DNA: TGTGCCAGCAGCTTAATAGGAAGTAGCGTAACAGAGACCCAGTACTTC. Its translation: CASSLIGSSVTETQYF.

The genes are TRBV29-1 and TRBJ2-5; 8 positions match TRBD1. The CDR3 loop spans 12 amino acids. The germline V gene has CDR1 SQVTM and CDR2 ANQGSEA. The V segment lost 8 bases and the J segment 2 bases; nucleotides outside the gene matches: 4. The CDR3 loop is CSWTGWQETQYF. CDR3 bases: TGCAGCTGGACAGGGTGGCAAGAGACCCAGTACTTC.

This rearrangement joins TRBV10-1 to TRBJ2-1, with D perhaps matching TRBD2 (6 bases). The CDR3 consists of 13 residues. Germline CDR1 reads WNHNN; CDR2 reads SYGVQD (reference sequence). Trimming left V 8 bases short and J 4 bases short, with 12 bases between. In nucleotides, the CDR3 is TGCGCCAGCGGAGGGGCTAGGTACAATGAGCAGTTCTTC. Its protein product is CASGGARYNEQFF.

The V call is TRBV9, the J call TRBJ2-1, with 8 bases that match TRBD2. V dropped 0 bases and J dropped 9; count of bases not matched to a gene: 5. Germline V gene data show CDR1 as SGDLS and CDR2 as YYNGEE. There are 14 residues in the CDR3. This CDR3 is CASSVDGLAGEQFF. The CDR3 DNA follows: TGTGCCAGCAGCGTAGACGGGCTAGCGGGTGAGCAGTTCTTC.

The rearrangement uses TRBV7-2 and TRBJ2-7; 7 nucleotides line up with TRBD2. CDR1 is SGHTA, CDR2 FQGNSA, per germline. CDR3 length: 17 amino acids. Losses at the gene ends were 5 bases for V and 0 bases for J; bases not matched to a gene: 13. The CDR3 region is CASSLHAQASGSYEQYF. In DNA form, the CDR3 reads TGTGCCAGCAGCCTTCATGCGCAGGCTAGCGGCTCCTACGAGCAGTACTTC. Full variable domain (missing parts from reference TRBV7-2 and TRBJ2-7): GAGVSQSPSNKVTEKGKDVELRCDPISGHTALYWYRQSLGQGLEFLIYFQGNSAPDKSGLPSDRFSAERTGGSVSTLTIQRTQQEDSAVYLCASSLHAQASGSYEQYFGPGTRLTVT.